These 11 T cell receptor beta chains share one sample of origin, sequenced in a study of shared clonotypes between healthy human individuals. Libraries were prepared by immunoSEQ multiplex PCR; TCRdb keeps only in-frame clonotypes and omits some of them. There are a few hundred thousand clones in the sample; around 87% occur only once, and roughly 17% lies in the top ten. The sample comprised memory CD8+ T cells sorted from blood. Subset noted: CD45RO+ cells pooled with CCR7-negative TemRA cells. These receptors were obtained from a man between 18 and 29 years old in good health.

The rearrangement joins TRBV27 to TRBJ2-7, with TRBD2 identical over 7 bases. The J segment lost 3 bases and the V segment lost 9 bases, leaving 5 bases of the junction unmatched. The CDR3 covers 12 residues. Per the germline V gene, CDR1 is MNHEY and CDR2 is SMNVEV (reference sequence). CDR3 sequence reads: CASWTGGYEQYF. In DNA, the CDR3 is TGTGCCAGTTGGACGGGGGGCTACGAGCAGTACTTC.

This chain uses TRBV5-1 with TRBJ2-2, with 8 bases that match TRBD2. The V segment lost 4 bases and the J segment 4 bases; nucleotides outside the gene matches: 6. This CDR3 has 15 residues. Per germline, CDR1 SGHRS and CDR2 YFSETQ. The CDR3 nucleotides are TGCGCCAGCAGCCCGGGGGGGATCTTCACCGGGGAGCTGTTTTTT. Translating it yields CASSPGGIFTGELFF.

This sequence joins TRBV19 and TRBJ1-1; 8 bases fit TRBD1. Germline CDR1 is LNHDA and CDR2 is SQIVND (reference sequence). Unmatched junction bases numbered 6, after V lost 5 bases and J lost 4 bases. The CDR3 runs to 14 residues. The CDR3 DNA reads TGTGCCAGTAGTCCCTGGACAGGGACCACTGAAGCTTTCTTT. Translation gives CASSPWTGTTEAFF.

The chain employs TRBV4-3 and TRBJ2-5, with no clear D. The germline gives CDR1 LGHNA, CDR2 YSLEER. This CDR3 region has 15 residues. V dropped 1 base and J dropped 5 bases, with 14 bases sitting between them. CDR3 in DNA: TGCGCCAGCAGCCAAGTCCGACACGGAAGCGAGACCCAGTACTTC. Amino acids: CASSQVRHGSETQYF.

V usage is TRBV4-1 and J usage is TRBJ1-5; TRBD1 might be the D (6 bases). The CDR3 is 18 amino acids. Germline V gene lookup returns CDR1 MGHRA and CDR2 YSYEKL. V was shortened by 2 bases and J by 0 bases, with 17 bases between the two germline ends. Written as DNA, the CDR3 is TGCGCCAGCAGCCAACTTTTAATGGACAGTTATAGCAATCAGCCCCAGCATTTT. The encoded protein is CASSQLLMDSYSNQPQHF.

The rearrangement uses TRBV5-1 and TRBJ2-3, with D perhaps matching TRBD1 (6 bases). V lost 4 bases, J lost 1 base, and 22 bases lay in between. From germline, CDR1 is SGHRS and CDR2 YFSETQ. This CDR3 region has 18 residues. CDR3 sequence: CASSPHEAAGDGTDTQYF. The DNA of the CDR3 is TGCGCCAGCAGCCCCCACGAGGCCGCAGGGGATGGCACAGATACGCAGTATTTT.

This chain connects TRBV7-6 to TRBJ2-7; D might be TRBD2 (6 bases). CDR1 is SGHVS, CDR2 FNYEAQ, per germline. V lost 5 bases to trimming and J lost 3 bases, with 14 bases between them. CDR3 length: 14 amino acids. CDR3 sequence (DNA): TGTGCCAGCAGCCTGCGGGACCACCACTACGAGCAGTACTTC. Encoded protein: CASSLRDHHYEQYF.

This chain connects TRBV28 to TRBJ2-2; D assignment may be TRBD1 or TRBD2 (5 bases each). The CDR3 has 13 residues. Trimming stripped 3 bases from V and 6 bases from J, with 8 bases between. Germline V gene lookup returns CDR1 MDHEN and CDR2 SYDVKM. The CDR3 region is CASSLWDPGELFF. DNA of the CDR3: TGTGCCAGCAGTTTGTGGGACCCCGGGGAGCTGTTTTTT.

The rearrangement links TRBV13 to TRBJ1-4; the D gene is possibly TRBD1 (5 bases). This CDR3 contains 16 residues. The germline V gene has CDR1 PRHDT and CDR2 FYEKMQ (reference sequence). Trimming cost V 2 bases and J 1 base, with 11 bases left between them. For the CDR3, the DNA is TGTGCCAGCAGCTTAAGGGGATGGGAAACTAATGAAAAACTGTTTTTT. Its protein product is CASSLRGWETNEKLFF.

The chain combines TRBV27 with TRBJ2-7, with D unresolved. V was shortened by 2 bases and J by 3 bases, with 8 bases between the two germline ends. The V gene's germline CDR1 is MNHEY and CDR2 SMNVEV (reference sequence). The CDR3 length is 13 residues. The CDR3 DNA reads TGTGCCAGCAGTTTAGGCGGTGTCTACGAGCAGTACTTC. It specifies CASSLGGVYEQYF.

The chain combines TRBV10-1 with TRBJ1-6; TRBD1 aligns across 7 bases. The CDR3 runs 15 residues. CDR1 and CDR2 from the germline V gene are WNHNN and SYGVQD (reference sequence). V trimming: 2 bases; J trimming: 6 bases; junction bases outside the gene matches: 4. The CDR3 protein is CASSEEKGANSPLHF. Here the CDR3 DNA reads TGCGCCAGCAGTGAGGAGAAGGGGGCTAATTCACCCCTCCACTTT.